This T cell receptor (beta chain) was observed in a study of blood T cells in healthy people across ages (dated by TCRdb to between 2014 and 2016). Regarding the study in general: In model experiments, template switching captured about one uniquely barcoded TCR beta cDNA molecule for every two T cells. To track age-related changes in TCR beta repertoire diversity, the study relied on deep sequencing normalized with unique cDNA molecular identifiers. Four age groups were formed from the donors: young (average 16 years), middle-aged (approximately 42), aged (62) and long-lived (less than 85). To avoid experimental bias, donors of different ages were spread randomly across the sequencing lanes. For two donors (one aged 18 to 29 and one aged 80 or older), the study analyzed two additional independent replicas of 1 million unique cDNA reads from the same blood draw. Here is what the overall study found, with its caveats: A strong correlation was found between observed TCR beta diversity and the percentage of naive T cells measured by flow cytometry. The CMV infection status of donors was not known, potentially confounding age-related changes in expanded clonotypes. Compared with the aged group, more naive CD4+ T cells, fewer expanded clones and increased TCR diversity were shown by the long-lived group, suggesting age selection. Because profiling used bulk unsorted PBMCs, naive and antigen-experienced compartments could not be compared conclusively. Estimates of total diversity from one million sequenced T cells were regarded as lower bounds and underestimates. As age increased, observed TCR beta diversity per million T cells dropped in a roughly linear way, and a significant reduction was already evident by age 40.

With regard to this clonotype: Which antigen it targets is not known. No much larger clonotype is one base removed from it; base qualities were not supplied.

CDR1 is given as KGHDR and CDR2 as SFDVKD, both from the germline V gene. The CDR3, from cysteine to phenylalanine, totals 13 residues. The sequence is cut down to CDR3 DNA, 39 bases in frame from base 1. Ends trimmed: V by 4 bases, J by 11 bases; bases unmatched to a gene: 9. The 39 donors, aged about 6 to 95 years, were systemically healthy Caucasian individuals from Russia. Each donor gave about 9.7 milliliters of peripheral blood, drawn into EDTA-treated Vacutainer tubes. Ficoll-Paque density-gradient centrifugation was used to isolate PBMCs, with at least 7 million per sample. Total RNA was extracted from PBMCs with Trizol reagent, with at least 6 micrograms obtained per sample. For every donor, an aliquot of PBMCs went through flow cytometry to measure the percentages of naive CD45RAhigh/CD27high T cells. The receptor library was made with 5' RACE. TCRdb names Illumina HiSeq 2500 as the instrument used. The second PCR ran for roughly 7 to 12 cycles and used a J-beta primer mix along with a sample-barcoded 5' primer. A unique molecular identifier was introduced onto each TCR beta cDNA molecule by a template-switch 5' adaptor carrying 12 random nucleotides. Each sample yielded at least 2.5 million CDR3-containing paired-end reads. First-strand cDNA was synthesized from all RNA with the Mint cDNA synthesis kit, primed by a TRBC-specific oligonucleotide. All cDNA was treated with uracil-DNA glycosylase and then went through a first 18-cycle PCR with the universal primers M1SS and BC2_uni_R. In the paper's pipeline: Each sample was normalized by randomly selecting 1 million high-quality reads, each carrying a distinct molecular identifier. Reads with shared molecular identifiers were discarded instead of being binned into consensus sequences. MiTCR, with a Q25 quality threshold and the strictest error-elimination algorithm, was used for CDR3 identification, clonotype clustering and error correction. Lower-bound total TCR beta diversity was estimated with a nonparametric unseen species model using Euler transformation. TCRdb reprocessed the public reads (quality trimming at Q25 with fastp, clone calling with MiXCR) and kept in-frame beta chains. Every CDR3 protein is listed once, alongside the most common genes and DNA of its rows. The V and J calls, along with clone size, are taken from TCRdb and not from the paper's own processing. For this sample the table gives some 700,000 distinct CDR3 sequences, of which 20% to 25% were detected only once. The ten largest clones take up less than 25% of the sample.

The chain joins TRBV24-1 to TRBJ1-1, and TRBD1 aligns with 7 junction nucleotides. The sequenced sample consisted of blood. This sequence was found in a man between 65 and 85 years old in good health. This receptor carries the CDR3 CATSDLTGNGAFF. The sequenced DNA is TGTGCCACCAGTGACCTGACAGGGAACGGGGCTTTCTTT.